This T cell receptor (beta chain) was found in a study of cytomegalovirus exposure and HLA in healthy donors. Study-level information: From HLA-typed donors, an early data release held tens of millions of unique TCRs. Study-level points and caveats: Rare TCR sequences dominated, though some public TCRs recurred in many donors.

PCR employed 60 Vbeta and 13 Jbeta primers. Clones were sequenced by immunoSEQ multiplex PCR, and TCRdb holds only the in-frame ones, with some missing. The sample holds over 150,000 clones, just under 80% seen once. Healthy donors of bone marrow made up the group. Comments on this clone: Its cognate antigen is unknown.

This TCR was sampled from a woman aged 45-65 years in good health and CMV-seropositive. The sequencing input was PBMCs.

CDR3 sequence reads: CASSEGQFQPQHF. The CDR3 nucleotides are TGTGCCAGCAGTGAAGGCCAGTTTCAGCCCCAGCATTTT. The J gene is TRBJ1-5, the V gene TRBV6-1; D is unresolved. CDR3 length: 13 amino acids. Trimming pared 1 base from V and 6 bases from J, leaving 7 bases between. Germline CDR1 reads MNHNS; CDR2 reads SASEGT.